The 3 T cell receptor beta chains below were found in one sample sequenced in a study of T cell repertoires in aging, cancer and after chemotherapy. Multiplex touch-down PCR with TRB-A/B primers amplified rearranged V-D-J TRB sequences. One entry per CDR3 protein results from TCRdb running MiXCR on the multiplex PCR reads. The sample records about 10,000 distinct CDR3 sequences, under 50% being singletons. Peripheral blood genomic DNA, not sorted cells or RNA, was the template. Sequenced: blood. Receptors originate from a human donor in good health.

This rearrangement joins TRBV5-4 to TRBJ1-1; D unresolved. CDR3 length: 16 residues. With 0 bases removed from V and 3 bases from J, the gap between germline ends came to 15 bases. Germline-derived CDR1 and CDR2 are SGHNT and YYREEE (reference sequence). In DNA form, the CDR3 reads TGTGCCAGCAGCTTGGCGGGCCGGGGAGGAGACACTGAAGCTTTCTTT. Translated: CASSLAGRGGDTEAFF.

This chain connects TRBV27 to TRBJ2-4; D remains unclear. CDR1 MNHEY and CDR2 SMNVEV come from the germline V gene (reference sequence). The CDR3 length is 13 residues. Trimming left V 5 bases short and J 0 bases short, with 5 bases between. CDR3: CASSDLAKNIQYF. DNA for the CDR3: TGTGCCAGCAGTGATTTAGCCAAAAACATTCAGTACTTC.

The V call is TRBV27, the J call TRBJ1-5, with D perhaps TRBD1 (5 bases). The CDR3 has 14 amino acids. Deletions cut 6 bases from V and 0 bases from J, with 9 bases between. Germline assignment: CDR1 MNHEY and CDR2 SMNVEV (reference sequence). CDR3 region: CASRTENSNQPQHF. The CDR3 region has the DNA TGTGCCAGCAGGACAGAGAATAGCAATCAGCCCCAGCATTTT.